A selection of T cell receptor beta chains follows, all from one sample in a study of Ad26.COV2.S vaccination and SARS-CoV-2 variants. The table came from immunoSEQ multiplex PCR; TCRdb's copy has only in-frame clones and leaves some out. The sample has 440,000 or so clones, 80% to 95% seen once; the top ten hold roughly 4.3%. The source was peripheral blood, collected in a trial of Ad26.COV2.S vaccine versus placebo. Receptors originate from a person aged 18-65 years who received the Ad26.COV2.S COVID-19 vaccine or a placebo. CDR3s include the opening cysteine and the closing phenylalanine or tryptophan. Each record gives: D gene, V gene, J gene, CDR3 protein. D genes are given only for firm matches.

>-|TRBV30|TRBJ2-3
CAWSRDTQYF
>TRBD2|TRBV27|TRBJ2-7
CASSLRLAGSSYEQYF
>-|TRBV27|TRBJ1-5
CASSRGSNQPQHF
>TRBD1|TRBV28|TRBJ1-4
CASSFPHGTRGHEKLFF
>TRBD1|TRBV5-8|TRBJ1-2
CASSPTGTGLYGYTF
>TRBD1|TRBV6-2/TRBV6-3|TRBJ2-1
CASSRGRYEQFF
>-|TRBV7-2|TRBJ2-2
CASSSGGPLYGELFF
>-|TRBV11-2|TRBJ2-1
CASSLDPWESSYNEQFF
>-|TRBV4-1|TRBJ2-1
CASSQDGLLNNEQFF
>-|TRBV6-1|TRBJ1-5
CASSEALGGNQPQHF
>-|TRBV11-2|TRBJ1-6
CASSLRSGDSPLHF
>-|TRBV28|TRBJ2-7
CASSVRAYEQYF
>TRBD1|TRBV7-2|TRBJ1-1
CASSPGTGRGNTEAFF
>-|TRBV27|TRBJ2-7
CASSSLTYEQYF
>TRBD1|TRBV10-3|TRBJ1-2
CAISGAGGPYGYTF
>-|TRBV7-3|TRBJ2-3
CASSSLLSTDTQYF
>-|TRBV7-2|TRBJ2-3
CASSLAPGLSTDTQYF
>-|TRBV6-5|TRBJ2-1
CASSPRYSYNEQFF
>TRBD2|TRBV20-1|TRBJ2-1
CSASPGLDNEQFF
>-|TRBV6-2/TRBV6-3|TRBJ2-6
CASSYYAGPSGANVLTF
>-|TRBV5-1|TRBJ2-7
CASSRARGSEQYF
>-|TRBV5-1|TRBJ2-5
CASSDNQETQYF
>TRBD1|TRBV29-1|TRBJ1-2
CSVEDFDRDRSNYGYTF
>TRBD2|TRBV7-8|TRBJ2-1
CASSLSGASHNEQFF
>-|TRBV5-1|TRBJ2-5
CASSLWLQETQYF
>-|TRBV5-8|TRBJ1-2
CASSAGGQGGYGYTF
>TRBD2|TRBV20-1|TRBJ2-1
CSASGGSPKYNEQFF
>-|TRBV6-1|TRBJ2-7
CASSEDVGRWEQYF
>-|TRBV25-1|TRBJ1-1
CASSHNTEAFF
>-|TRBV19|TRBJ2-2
CASSLRTVTNTGELFF
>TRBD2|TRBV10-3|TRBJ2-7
CAISATSGRRYEQYF
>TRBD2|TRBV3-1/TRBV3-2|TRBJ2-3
CASSQTWTGGWTDTQYF
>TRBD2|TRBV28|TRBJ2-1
CASSLLSGTAYNEQFF
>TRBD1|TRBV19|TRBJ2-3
CASSGTGSRGTDTQYF
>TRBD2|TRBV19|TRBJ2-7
CASSREETYEQYF
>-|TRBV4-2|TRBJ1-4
CASSQDFKGGYGEKLFF
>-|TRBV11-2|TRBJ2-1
CASSLMVGNEQFF
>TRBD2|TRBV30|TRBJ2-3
CAWSAPGLAGGPGDTQYF
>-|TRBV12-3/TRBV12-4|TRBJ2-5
CASSLRETQYF
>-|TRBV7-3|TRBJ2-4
CASSHPGGWRNIQYF
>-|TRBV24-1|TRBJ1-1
CATSDMGQEAFF
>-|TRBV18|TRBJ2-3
CASSSSSTDTQYF
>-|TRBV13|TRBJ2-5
CASTPPHRLGRETQYF
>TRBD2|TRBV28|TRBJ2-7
CASRLGSSGSLYEQYF
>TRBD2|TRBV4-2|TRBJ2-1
CASSQFVPIAGGDNEQFF
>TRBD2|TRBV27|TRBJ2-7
CASSLSGSGEQYF
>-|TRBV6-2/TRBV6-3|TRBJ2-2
CASSPVPGELFF
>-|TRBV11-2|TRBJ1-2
CASSLGGSGYTF
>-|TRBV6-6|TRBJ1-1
CASREGWDTEAFF
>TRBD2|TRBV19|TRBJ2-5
CASRRRGGRETQYF
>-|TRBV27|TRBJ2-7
CASGRLTYEQYF
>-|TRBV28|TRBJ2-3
CASSLPTDGGPYF
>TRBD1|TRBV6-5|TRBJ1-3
CASSYSTGIGNTIYF
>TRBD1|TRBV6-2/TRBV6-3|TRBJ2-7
CASSYSRDRAYEQYF
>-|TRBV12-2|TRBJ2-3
CASRLSPTSGITDTQYF